The clone carrying this TCR beta chain appeared a few times. Its target is unknown. This entry comes from a study of vaccination and CD4 T cells after COVID-19. This CDR3 region has 16 residues. Trimming shortened V by 1 base and J by 2 bases, and 13 bases separated the two germline ends. Per the germline V gene, CDR1 is SGHVS and CDR2 is FNYEAQ. The treatment was: approximately nine-day PBMC culture with coronavirus spike peptide pools or control peptides (ViraFEST assay). CD4+ T-cell collection from the unexposed donor predated the COVID-19 pandemic (2011-2018). Fresh replacement IL-2 medium substituted for half the medium on days 3 and 7. CD4+ T cells that had been cultured provided DNA sequenced with the Oncomine TCR Beta short-read assay. From cultured CD4+ T cells, genomic DNA was extracted. TCRdb recomputed calls from the PCR reads with MiXCR, one row per CDR3 protein. Of around 9,000 distinct CDR3 sequences detected, 33% appear once; the ten largest clones hold approximately 22%.

The chain combines TRBV7-6 with TRBJ2-3; perhaps TRBD1 as D (6 bases). Sequencing was done on a sample of CD4+ T cells from blood, cultured in vitro. This TCR was recovered from a human donor in good health. CDR3 in DNA: TGTGCCAGCAGCTTAGTCAGGGACACCCCCACAGATACGCAGTATTTT. It translates to CASSLVRDTPTDTQYF.